The rows below give T cell receptor beta chains drawn from one sample of a study of blood T cell repertoires in COVID-19. Some clones are missing from TCRdb's copy, which holds only in-frame ones; the method was immunoSEQ multiplex PCR. The table has around 300,000 clones, around 90% seen once; the top ten hold under 2.5%. Material for sequencing was peripheral blood. The receptors originated from a man aged 50-60 years with acute or convalescent COVID-19. CDR3s include the opening cysteine and the closing phenylalanine or tryptophan. The D gene is left open where the match is weak.

J | D | V | DNA | CDR3
TRBJ2-3 | - | TRBV7-3 | TGTGCCAGCAGGGCCGATGGAGCAGATACGCAGTATTTT | CASRADGADTQYF
TRBJ2-5 | TRBD1 | TRBV5-1 | TGCGCCAGCGCCAACGCGGGACAGGGGCAAGAGACCCAGTACTTC | CASANAGQGQETQYF
TRBJ2-7 | TRBD2 | TRBV3-1/TRBV3-2 | TGTGCCAGCAGCCGACTAGCGGGGGGTGGCGAGCAGTACTTC | CASSRLAGGGEQYF
TRBJ1-6 | - | TRBV11-2 | TGTGCCAGCAGCTTAGATCTAAGTGCTATCTCAACCCTCCACTTT | CASSLDLSAISTLHF
TRBJ1-4 | - | TRBV12-3/TRBV12-4 | TGTGCCAGCAGTTTCAGGGGCGGGGAAAAACTGTTTTTT | CASSFRGGEKLFF
TRBJ1-6 | - | TRBV5-4 | TGTGCCAGCAGCTTGACCCAGGGACAATCACCCCTCCACTTT | CASSLTQGQSPLHF
TRBJ1-1 | TRBD1 | TRBV25-1 | TGTGCCAGCAGGGGACAGTTGAACACTGAAGCTTTCTTT | CASRGQLNTEAFF
TRBJ1-2 | - | TRBV27 | TGTGCCCGCTGTTGCGGGGGGACATATAATAACTATGGCTACACCTTC | CARCCGGTYNNYGYTF
TRBJ2-1 | TRBD2 | TRBV6-5 | TGTGCCAGCCGGGGAACTAGCGAATGGGGTGAGCAGTTCTTC | CASRGTSEWGEQFF
TRBJ1-1 | - | TRBV24-1 | TGTGCCACCAGTGATTTGACCCCAGGGTCGAACACTGAAGCTTTCTTT | CATSDLTPGSNTEAFF
TRBJ2-3 | - | TRBV5-1 | TGCGCCAGCAGCTACTCGGGGGACCTCACAGATACGCAGTATTTT | CASSYSGDLTDTQYF
TRBJ1-2 | - | TRBV7-9 | TGTGCCAGCAGCTTAGCATCAGGGGTTAACTATGGCTACACCTTC | CASSLASGVNYGYTF
TRBJ2-7 | - | TRBV3-1/TRBV3-2 | TGTGCCAGCAGCCAGCCCTCAGGAAGGGGCCAGCAGTACTTC | CASSQPSGRGQQYF
TRBJ1-3 | - | TRBV18 | TGTGCCAGCTCACTCCAGGGATCTGGAAACACCATATATTTT | CASSLQGSGNTIYF
TRBJ2-5 | TRBD2 | TRBV4-1 | TGCGCCAGCAGAAGGACGTCTAGCGGGGAAGAGACCCAGTACTTC | CASRRTSSGEETQYF